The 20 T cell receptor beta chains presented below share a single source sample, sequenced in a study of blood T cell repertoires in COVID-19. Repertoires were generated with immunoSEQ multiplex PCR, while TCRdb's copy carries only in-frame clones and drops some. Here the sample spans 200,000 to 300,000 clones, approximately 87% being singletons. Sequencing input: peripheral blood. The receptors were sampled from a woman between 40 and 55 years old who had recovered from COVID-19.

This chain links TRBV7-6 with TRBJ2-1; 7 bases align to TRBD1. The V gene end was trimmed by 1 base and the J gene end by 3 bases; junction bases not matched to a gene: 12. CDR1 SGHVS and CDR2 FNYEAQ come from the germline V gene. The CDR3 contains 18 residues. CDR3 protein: CASSLVGRGMGLYNEQFF. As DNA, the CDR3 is TGTGCCAGCAGCTTAGTGGGCAGGGGGATGGGGCTCTACAATGAGCAGTTCTTC. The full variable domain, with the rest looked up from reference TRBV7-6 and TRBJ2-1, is GAGVSQSPRYKVTKRGQDVALRCDPISGHVSLYWYRQALGQGPEFLTYFNYEAQQDKSGLPNDRFSAERPEGSISTLTIQRTEQRDSAMYRCASSLVGRGMGLYNEQFFGPGTRLTVL.

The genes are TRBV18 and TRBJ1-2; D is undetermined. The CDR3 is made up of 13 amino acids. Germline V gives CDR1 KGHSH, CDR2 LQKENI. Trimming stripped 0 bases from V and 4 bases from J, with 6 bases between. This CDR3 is CASSPPFSYGYTF. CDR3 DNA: TGTGCCAGCTCACCACCGTTCAGCTATGGCTACACCTTC.

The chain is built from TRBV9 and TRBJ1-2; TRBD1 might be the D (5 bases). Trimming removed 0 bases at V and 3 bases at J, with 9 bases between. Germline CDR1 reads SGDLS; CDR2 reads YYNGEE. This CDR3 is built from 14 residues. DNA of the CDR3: TGTGCCAGCAGCGTAGGAATAGGGGACTATGGCTACACCTTC. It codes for CASSVGIGDYGYTF.

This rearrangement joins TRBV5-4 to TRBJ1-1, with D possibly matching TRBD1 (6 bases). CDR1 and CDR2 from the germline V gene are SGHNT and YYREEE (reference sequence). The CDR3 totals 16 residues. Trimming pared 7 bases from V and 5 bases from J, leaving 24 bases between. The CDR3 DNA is TGTGCCAGCGGAACCCCCCGAACAGGGTTAGGAACTGAAGCTTTCTTT. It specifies CASGTPRTGLGTEAFF.

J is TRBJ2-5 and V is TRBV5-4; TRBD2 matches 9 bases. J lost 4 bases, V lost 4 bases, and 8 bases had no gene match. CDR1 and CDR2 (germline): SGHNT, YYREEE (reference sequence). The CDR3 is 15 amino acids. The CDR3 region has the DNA TGTGCCAGCAGCCTCGCGGCGGGGGGGCGAGAGACCCAGTACTTC. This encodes CASSLAAGGRETQYF.

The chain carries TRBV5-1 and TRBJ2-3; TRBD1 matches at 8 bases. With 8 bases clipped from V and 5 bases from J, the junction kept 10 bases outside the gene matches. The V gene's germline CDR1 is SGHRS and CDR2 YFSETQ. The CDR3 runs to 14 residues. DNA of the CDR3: TGCGCCAGTAAAGCAGGGGGCTTAATAGATACGCAGTATTTT. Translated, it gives CASKAGGLIDTQYF. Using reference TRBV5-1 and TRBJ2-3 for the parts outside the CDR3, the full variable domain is KAGVTQTPRYLIKTRGQQVTLSCSPISGHRSVSWYQQTPGQGLQFLFEYFSETQRNKGNFPGRFSGRQFSNSRSEMNVSTLELGDSALYLCASKAGGLIDTQYFGPGTRLTVL.

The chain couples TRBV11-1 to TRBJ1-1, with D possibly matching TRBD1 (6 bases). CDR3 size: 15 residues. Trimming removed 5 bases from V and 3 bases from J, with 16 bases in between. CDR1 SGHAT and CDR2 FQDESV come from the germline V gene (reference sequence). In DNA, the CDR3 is TGTGCCAGCAGCACCCGAGGGGGAACGGACACTGAAGCTTTCTTT. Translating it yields CASSTRGGTDTEAFF.

The CDR3 loop is CATSRDLGGYGYTF. CDR3 DNA: TGTGCCACCAGCAGAGATTTGGGAGGGTATGGCTACACCTTC. The chain employs TRBV15 and TRBJ1-2; D is undetermined. The CDR3 is 14 amino acids. Deletions cut 0 bases from V and 5 bases from J, with 10 bases between. Germline loops: CDR1 LNHNV, CDR2 YYDKDF (reference sequence).

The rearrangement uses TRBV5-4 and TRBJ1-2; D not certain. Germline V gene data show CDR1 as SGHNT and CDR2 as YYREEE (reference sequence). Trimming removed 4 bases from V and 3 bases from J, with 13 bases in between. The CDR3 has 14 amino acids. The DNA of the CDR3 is TGTGCCAGCAGCCTCGGCGGTGCCCACTATGGCTACACCTTC. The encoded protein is CASSLGGAHYGYTF.

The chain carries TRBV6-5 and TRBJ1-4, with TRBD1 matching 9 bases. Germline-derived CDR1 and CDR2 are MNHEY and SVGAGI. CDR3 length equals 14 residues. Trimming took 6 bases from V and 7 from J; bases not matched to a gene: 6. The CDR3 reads CASRTGTGIEKLFF. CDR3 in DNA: TGTGCCAGCAGGACCGGGACAGGGATTGAAAAACTGTTTTTT.

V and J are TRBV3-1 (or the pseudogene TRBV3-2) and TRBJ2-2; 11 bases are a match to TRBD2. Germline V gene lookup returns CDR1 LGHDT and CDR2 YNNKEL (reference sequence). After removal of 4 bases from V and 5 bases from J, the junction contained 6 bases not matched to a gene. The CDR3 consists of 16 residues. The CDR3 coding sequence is TGTGCCAGCAGCCTCCCTAGCGGGGGGCCGACCGGGGAGCTGTTTTTT. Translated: CASSLPSGGPTGELFF.

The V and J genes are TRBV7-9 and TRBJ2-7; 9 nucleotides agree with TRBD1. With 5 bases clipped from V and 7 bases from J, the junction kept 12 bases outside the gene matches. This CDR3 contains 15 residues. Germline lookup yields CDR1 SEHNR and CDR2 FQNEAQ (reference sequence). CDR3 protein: CASSAPGTGFEEQYF. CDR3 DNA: TGTGCCAGCAGCGCCCCCGGGACAGGGTTTGAGGAGCAGTACTTC.

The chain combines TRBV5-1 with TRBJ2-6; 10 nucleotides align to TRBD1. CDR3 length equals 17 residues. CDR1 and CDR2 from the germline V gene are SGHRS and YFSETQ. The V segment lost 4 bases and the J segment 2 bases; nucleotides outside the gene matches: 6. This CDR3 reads CASSKRQGAAGANVLTF. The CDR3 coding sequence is TGCGCCAGCAGCAAGCGACAGGGGGCGGCTGGGGCCAACGTCCTGACTTTC.

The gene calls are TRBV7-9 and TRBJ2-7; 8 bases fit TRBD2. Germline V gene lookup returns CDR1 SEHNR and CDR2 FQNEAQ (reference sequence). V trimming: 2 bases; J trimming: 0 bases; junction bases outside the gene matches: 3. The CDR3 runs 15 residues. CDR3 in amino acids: CASSLTGGTSYEQYF. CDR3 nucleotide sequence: TGTGCCAGCAGCTTAACGGGGGGGACCTCCTACGAGCAGTACTTC.

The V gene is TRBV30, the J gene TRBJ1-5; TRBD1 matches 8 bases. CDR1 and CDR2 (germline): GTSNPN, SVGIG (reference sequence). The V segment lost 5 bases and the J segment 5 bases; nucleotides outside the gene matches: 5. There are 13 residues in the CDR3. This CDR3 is CAWADRGDQPQHF. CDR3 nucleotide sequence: TGTGCCTGGGCAGACAGGGGCGATCAGCCCCAGCATTTT. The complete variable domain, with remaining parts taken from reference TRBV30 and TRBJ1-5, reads SQTIHQWPATLVQPVGSPLSLECTVEGTSNPNLYWYRQAAGRGLQLLFYSVGIGQISSEVPQNLSASRPQDRQFILSSKKLLLSDSGFYLCAWADRGDQPQHFGDGTRLSIL.

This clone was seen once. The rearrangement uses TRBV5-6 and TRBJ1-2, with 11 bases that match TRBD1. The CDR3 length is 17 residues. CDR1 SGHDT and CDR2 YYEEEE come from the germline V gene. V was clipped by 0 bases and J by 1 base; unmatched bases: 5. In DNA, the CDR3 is TGTGCCAGCAGCTTGGTGGGACAGGGGGTTCTTAACTATGGCTACACCTTC. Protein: CASSLVGQGVLNYGYTF.

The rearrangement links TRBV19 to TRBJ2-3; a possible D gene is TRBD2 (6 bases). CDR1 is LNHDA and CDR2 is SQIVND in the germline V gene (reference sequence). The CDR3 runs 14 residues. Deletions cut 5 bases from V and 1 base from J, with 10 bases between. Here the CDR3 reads CASSPQRGTDTQYF. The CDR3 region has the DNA TGTGCCAGTAGTCCCCAGCGGGGCACAGATACGCAGTATTTT. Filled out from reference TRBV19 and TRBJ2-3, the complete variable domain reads DGGITQSPKYLFRKEGQNVTLSCEQNLNHDAMYWYRQDPGQGLRLIYYSQIVNDFQKGDIAEGYSVSREKKESFPLTVTSAQKNPTAFYLCASSPQRGTDTQYFGPGTRLTVL.

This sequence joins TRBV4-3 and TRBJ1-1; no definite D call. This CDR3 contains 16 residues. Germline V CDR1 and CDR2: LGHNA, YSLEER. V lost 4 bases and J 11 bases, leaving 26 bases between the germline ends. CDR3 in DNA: TGCGCCAGCAGCCGAGGCCCCGGGATATCGGGTGACGAGGCTTTCTTT. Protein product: CASSRGPGISGDEAFF.

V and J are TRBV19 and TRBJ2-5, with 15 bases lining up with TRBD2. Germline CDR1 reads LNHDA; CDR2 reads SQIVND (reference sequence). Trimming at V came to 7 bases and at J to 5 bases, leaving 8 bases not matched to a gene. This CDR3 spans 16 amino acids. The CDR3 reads CASTPGGTSGGETQYF. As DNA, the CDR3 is TGTGCCAGTACCCCAGGGGGGACTAGCGGGGGGGAGACCCAGTACTTC. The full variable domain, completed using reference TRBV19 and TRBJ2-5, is DGGITQSPKYLFRKEGQNVTLSCEQNLNHDAMYWYRQDPGQGLRLIYYSQIVNDFQKGDIAEGYSVSREKKESFPLTVTSAQKNPTAFYLCASTPGGTSGGETQYFGPGTRLLVL.

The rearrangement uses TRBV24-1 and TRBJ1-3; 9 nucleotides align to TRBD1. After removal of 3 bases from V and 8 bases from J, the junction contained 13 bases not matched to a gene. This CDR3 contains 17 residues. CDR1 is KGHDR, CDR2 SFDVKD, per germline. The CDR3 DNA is TGTGCCACCAGTGATGGTCACCGGGACAGGGTTAGGGACACCATATATTTT. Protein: CATSDGHRDRVRDTIYF.